The 10 T cell receptor beta chains listed next were all sequenced from one sample in a study of T cell repertoires in cytomegalovirus infection. From the reads, TCRdb called clonotypes with MiXCR, one entry per CDR3 protein. In the table there are about 740,000 distinct CDR3 sequences, roughly 36% of which are singletons. Material: PBMCs. Receptors originate from a human donor in good health (CMV status not recorded). Some clones in this sample may be carry-over from other donors' samples.

The chain links TRBV7-8 to TRBJ1-1; unclear D gene. The CDR3 length is 11 residues. V lost 7 bases, J lost 7 bases, and 10 bases lay in between. Germline lookup yields CDR1 SGHVS and CDR2 FQNEAQ. CDR3 residues: CASTRLGEAFF. CDR3 DNA sequence: TGTGCCAGCACTAGGTTGGGTGAAGCTTTCTTT.

This clonotype was seen a handful of times. This rearrangement joins TRBV6-6 to TRBJ2-1; no clear D gene. The CDR3 is 12 amino acids. Looked up from germline, CDR1 is MNHNY and CDR2 is SVGAGI (reference sequence). V lost 2 bases and J 7 bases, leaving 6 bases between the germline ends. This chain's CDR3 is CASSYGENEQFF. In DNA form, the CDR3 reads TGTGCCAGCAGTTACGGGGAAAATGAGCAGTTCTTC.

The V call is TRBV20-1, the J call TRBJ1-1, with D possibly matching TRBD1 (5 bases). This CDR3 has 15 residues. The germline V gene encodes CDR1 DFQATT and CDR2 SNEGSKA (reference sequence). V dropped 0 bases and J dropped 1 base, with 12 bases sitting between them. This chain's CDR3 is CSARDHQGSNTEAFF. The CDR3 region has the DNA TGCAGTGCTAGAGATCATCAGGGCTCGAACACTGAAGCTTTCTTT.

V gene TRBV19 combines with J gene TRBJ1-1; 8 bases match TRBD1. CDR1 is LNHDA and CDR2 is SQIVND in the germline V gene (reference sequence). Germline trimming cut 6 bases from V and 0 bases from J; bases unmatched to any gene: 3. The CDR3 covers 14 residues. The CDR3: CASSSDRVNTEAFF. The DNA of the CDR3 is TGTGCCAGTAGCTCGGACAGGGTGAACACTGAAGCTTTCTTT.

The chain recombines TRBV30 with TRBJ1-1, with a weak D call TRBD1 (5 bases). V was cut by 8 bases and J by 4 bases, with 20 bases left in between. Germline V gives CDR1 GTSNPN, CDR2 SVGIG (reference sequence). This CDR3 contains 14 residues. The CDR3 bases are TGTGCCGGGAAAACGACCGGGGGGGGCACTGAAGCTTTCTTT. Translating gives CAGKTTGGGTEAFF. The full variable domain, completed using reference TRBV30 and TRBJ1-1, is SQTIHQWPATLVQPVGSPLSLECTVEGTSNPNLYWYRQAAGRGLQLLFYSVGIGQISSEVPQNLSASRPQDRQFILSSKKLLLSDSGFYLCAGKTTGGGTEAFFGQGTRLTVV.

This clonotype appeared a few times. V is TRBV6-1 and J is TRBJ1-1, with a possible D match to TRBD1 (5 bases). V lost 5 bases and J 0 bases, leaving 13 bases between the germline ends. The CDR3 runs to 15 residues. The V gene's germline CDR1 is MNHNS and CDR2 SASEGT. CDR3 bases: TGTGCCAGCAGTCGTCCCGGACACCTGAACACTGAAGCTTTCTTT. Translation gives CASSRPGHLNTEAFF.

V gene TRBV20-1 combines with J gene TRBJ2-2, with a possible D match to TRBD1 (6 bases). V dropped 4 bases and J dropped 0 bases, with 15 bases sitting between them. The CDR3 spans 16 residues. CDR1 is DFQATT and CDR2 is SNEGSKA in the germline V gene (reference sequence). Written as DNA, the CDR3 is TGCAGTGCTAAGAAAACAGGGAACTCGAACACCGGGGAGCTGTTTTTT. Its protein is CSAKKTGNSNTGELFF.

This clonotype turned up a few times. This chain connects TRBV10-1 to TRBJ2-2; D uncertain. V shed 3 bases and J shed 5 bases, with 4 bases lying between them. The CDR3 totals 12 residues. The germline gives CDR1 WNHNN, CDR2 SYGVQD (reference sequence). CDR3 sequence: CASSDDTGELFF. Here the CDR3 DNA reads TGCGCCAGCAGTGACGATACCGGGGAGCTGTTTTTT.

The CDR3 DNA is TGTGCCAGCAGCGTAGGTGGTAGGGCAAACACCGGGGAGCTGTTTTTT. Amino acid sequence: CASSVGGRANTGELFF. The chain joins TRBV9 to TRBJ2-2, with no clear D. Trimming took off 0 bases at V and 2 bases at J, with 11 bases between the two ends. CDR1 SGDLS and CDR2 YYNGEE come from the germline V gene. This CDR3 is built from 16 residues.

This rearrangement joins TRBV24-1 to TRBJ2-2, with 7 bases aligning to TRBD1. The CDR3 sequence is 16 residues long. CDR1 is KGHDR and CDR2 is SFDVKD in the germline V gene. V dropped 0 bases and J dropped 6; count of bases not matched to a gene: 6. CDR3 amino acids: CATSDLDRDGPGELFF. In DNA form, the CDR3 reads TGTGCCACCAGTGATTTGGACAGGGATGGCCCCGGGGAGCTGTTTTTT.